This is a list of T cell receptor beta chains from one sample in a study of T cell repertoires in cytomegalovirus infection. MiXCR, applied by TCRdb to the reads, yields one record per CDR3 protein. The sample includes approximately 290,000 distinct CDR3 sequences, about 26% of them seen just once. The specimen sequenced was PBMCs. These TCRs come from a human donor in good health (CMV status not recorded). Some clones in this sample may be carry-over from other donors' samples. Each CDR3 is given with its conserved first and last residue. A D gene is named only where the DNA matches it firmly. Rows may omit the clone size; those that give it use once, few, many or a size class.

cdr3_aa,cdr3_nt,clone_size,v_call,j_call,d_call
CASSAMGTEAFF,TGTGCCAGCAGCGCGATGGGCACTGAAGCTTTCTTT,-,TRBV7-6,TRBJ1-1,-
CASSSGLAGGHEQFF,TGTGCCAGCAGTTCGGGACTAGCGGGAGGGCATGAGCAGTTCTTC,-,TRBV6-2/TRBV6-3,TRBJ2-1,TRBD2
CASSLGADQETQYF,TGTGCCAGCAGCTTAGGAGCGGACCAAGAGACCCAGTACTTC,many,TRBV7-2,TRBJ2-5,-
CASTQRVAGELFF,TGTGCCAGTACGCAAAGGGTGGCCGGGGAGCTGTTTTTT,few,TRBV19,TRBJ2-2,-
CASSARDRVDGSPLHF,TGTGCCAGCTCAGCCCGGGACAGGGTGGATGGGTCACCCCTCCACTTT,-,TRBV18,TRBJ1-6,TRBD1
CASSPGQLDTEAFF,TGTGCCAGCAGCCCAGGACAGCTAGACACTGAAGCTTTCTTT,few,TRBV7-9,TRBJ1-1,-
CASSLLGGRGNQPQHF,TGTGCCAGCAGTTTATTGGGGGGGCGGGGCAATCAGCCCCAGCATTTT,-,TRBV27,TRBJ1-5,-
CASSRRLVYEQYF,TGTGCCAGCAGCCGGCGACTAGTTTACGAGCAGTACTTC,-,TRBV11-2,TRBJ2-7,-
CATSRRTGDTEAFF,TGTGCCACCAGCAGGAGGACAGGGGACACTGAAGCTTTCTTT,-,TRBV15,TRBJ1-1,TRBD1
CASSYLGNREETQYF,TGTGCCAGCAGCTATTTGGGGAATAGAGAAGAGACCCAGTACTTC,many,TRBV7-2,TRBJ2-5,-
CASSRWGGAVTNEQFF,TGTGCCAGCAGTCGGTGGGGGGGGGCGGTAACAAATGAGCAGTTCTTC,-,TRBV28,TRBJ2-1,-
CASSPLAGGPNIEQFF,TGTGCCAGCAGCCCACTAGCGGGGGGGCCTAATATTGAGCAGTTCTTC,-,TRBV7-9,TRBJ2-1,TRBD2
CASSLGYNTEAFF,TGTGCCAGTAGTCTGGGTTATAACACTGAAGCTTTCTTT,-,TRBV19,TRBJ1-1,-
CASSYTPGTGFSYEQYF,TGTGCCAGCAGTTACACTCCCGGGACAGGGTTCTCCTACGAGCAGTACTTC,-,TRBV6-2/TRBV6-3,TRBJ2-7,TRBD1
CASSLIRSIGAGELFF,TGTGCCAGCAGTTTGATCCGGTCCATTGGCGCCGGGGAGCTGTTTTTT,many,TRBV6-2/TRBV6-3,TRBJ2-2,-
CSVESVAVNTEAFF,TGCAGCGTTGAAAGTGTGGCCGTGAACACTGAAGCTTTCTTT,-,TRBV29-1,TRBJ1-1,-
CASSEATRPSHEQYF,TGTGCCAGCAGTGAAGCGACCCGACCCTCCCACGAGCAGTACTTC,many,TRBV6-1,TRBJ2-7,-
CASSPVGKSETQYF,TGTGCCAGCAGCCCTGTAGGAAAGTCAGAGACCCAGTACTTC,-,TRBV5-6,TRBJ2-5,-
CASSLAGTSTGELFF,TGCGCCAGCAGCTTGGCCGGGACGAGCACCGGGGAGCTGTTTTTT,-,TRBV5-1,TRBJ2-2,-
CASSLSLGAGAFF,TGTGCCAGCAGTTTATCTCTGGGGGCTGGAGCTTTCTTT,-,TRBV28,TRBJ1-1,-
CASGLPQVPARWGNNEQFF,TGTGCTAGTGGTTTGCCCCAGGTCCCCGCCCGGTGGGGTAACAATGAGCAGTTCTTC,many,TRBV12-5,TRBJ2-1,-
CSSTGTSGLQETQYF,TGCAGCTCTACTGGGACTAGCGGACTCCAAGAGACCCAGTACTTC,-,TRBV29-1,TRBJ2-5,TRBD2
CASSLAEGFNTEAFF,TGCGCCAGCAGCTTGGCCGAAGGCTTCAACACTGAAGCTTTCTTT,-,TRBV5-1,TRBJ1-1,-
CASSLATGPGELFF,TGCGCCAGCAGCTTGGCCACGGGGCCCGGGGAGCTGTTTTTT,few,TRBV5-1,TRBJ2-2,-
CSGGGVFNEQFF,TGCAGCGGAGGGGGGGTGTTCAATGAGCAGTTCTTC,-,TRBV29-1,TRBJ2-1,-
CASSGRGGPNPNEQYF,TGTGCCAGCAGCGGGCGGGGAGGGCCTAACCCAAACGAGCAGTACTTC,few,TRBV7-8,TRBJ2-7,TRBD2
CASSLVASGDLAGLYEQYF,TGTGCCAGCAGCTTAGTCGCGTCAGGGGATCTAGCGGGCCTCTACGAGCAGTACTTC,-,TRBV11-2,TRBJ2-7,TRBD2
CASRTVGVTEAFF,TGTGCCAGCCGTACGGTTGGGGTCACTGAAGCTTTCTTT,many,TRBV12-3/TRBV12-4,TRBJ1-1,-
CASSLGWSASTDTQYF,TGTGCCAGCAGCTTAGGGTGGTCAGCGAGCACAGATACGCAGTATTTT,few,TRBV7-2,TRBJ2-3,-
CASRVDWGGETQYF,TGTGCCAGCAGGGTCGACTGGGGGGGGGAGACCCAGTACTTC,many,TRBV7-2,TRBJ2-5,TRBD2
CASIRTSGKSGELFF,TGTGCCAGCATAAGGACTAGCGGGAAGTCCGGGGAGCTGTTTTTT,many,TRBV12-3/TRBV12-4,TRBJ2-2,TRBD2
CASSQDRGGADIQYF,TGCGCCAGCAGCCAAGATCGAGGAGGGGCGGACATTCAGTACTTC,many,TRBV4-3,TRBJ2-4,-
CASSLDRVGGYTF,TGTGCCAGCAGCTTGGACAGGGTTGGAGGCTACACCTTC,many,TRBV7-8,TRBJ1-2,TRBD1
CASRATPSGTTGELFF,TGTGCCAGCAGAGCAACCCCTAGCGGGACTACCGGGGAGCTGTTTTTT,few,TRBV6-1,TRBJ2-2,TRBD2
CASSLAGGGRYEQYF,TGTGCCAGCAGCTTAGCGGGGGGGGGAAGATACGAGCAGTACTTC,many,TRBV7-6,TRBJ2-7,TRBD2
CASSDSGAAHEQFF,TGTGCCAGCAGTGATAGCGGCGCTGCCCATGAGCAGTTCTTC,many,TRBV6-1,TRBJ2-1,-
CASSSGTGVTYEQYF,TGTGCCAGCAGCTCCGGGACAGGTGTAACCTACGAGCAGTACTTC,many,TRBV7-2,TRBJ2-7,TRBD1
CASSSRTGGNSPLHF,TGTGCCAGCAGCTCCCGGACAGGGGGCAATTCACCCCTCCACTTT,-,TRBV7-2,TRBJ1-6,TRBD1
CASSEAARISNQPQHF,TGTGCCAGCAGTGAAGCGGCCAGGATTAGCAATCAGCCCCAGCATTTT,-,TRBV2,TRBJ1-5,-
CASSPLGVKLGHTFYEQYF,TGCGCCAGCAGCCCTCTGGGGGTAAAATTAGGACACACGTTCTACGAGCAGTACTTC,-,TRBV5-1,TRBJ2-7,-
CASSFALRDSSSSNYEQYF,TGTGCCAGCAGCTTTGCACTCCGGGACAGTTCCTCAAGCAACTACGAGCAGTACTTC,many,TRBV7-8,TRBJ2-7,TRBD1
CATSDLGAGGNEQFF,TGTGCCACCAGTGATTTGGGGGCAGGGGGCAATGAGCAGTTCTTC,-,TRBV24-1,TRBJ2-1,TRBD1
CAISESAGNTGELFF,TGTGCCATCAGTGAGTCCGCAGGGAACACCGGGGAGCTGTTTTTT,few,TRBV10-3,TRBJ2-2,-
CSVVGAQETQYF,TGCAGCGTTGTGGGGGCTCAAGAGACCCAGTACTTC,-,TRBV29-1,TRBJ2-5,-
CASTGDELAKNIQYF,TGTGCCAGCACTGGAGACGAGTTAGCCAAAAACATTCAGTACTTC,-,TRBV2,TRBJ2-4,-
CASGLVSAGRAFF,TGTGCTAGTGGTTTGGTAAGCGCGGGTCGAGCTTTCTTT,few,TRBV12-5,TRBJ1-1,-
CASSFHGVAGYTF,TGTGCCAGCAGTTTCCACGGGGTTGCTGGCTACACCTTC,few,TRBV5-5,TRBJ1-2,-
CASSLPSTRSSYNEQFF,TGTGCCAGCAGTTTACCCTCAACTAGGAGCTCCTACAATGAGCAGTTCTTC,-,TRBV28,TRBJ2-1,-
CSVGPSGNQPQHF,TGCAGCGTTGGGCCCTCGGGCAATCAGCCCCAGCATTTT,-,TRBV29-1,TRBJ1-5,-
CASIPAGQETQYF,TGTGCCAGCATCCCCGCAGGCCAAGAGACCCAGTACTTC,-,TRBV6-6,TRBJ2-5,-
CASSFTGATHEKLFF,TGTGCCAGCAGCTTCACAGGGGCGACTCATGAAAAACTGTTTTTT,many,TRBV7-2,TRBJ1-4,TRBD1
CASSYSVARLSGNTIYF,TGTGCCAGCAGTTACTCTGTGGCCCGTCTCTCTGGAAACACCATATATTTT,few,TRBV6-5,TRBJ1-3,-
CASTSDRVGGYTF,TGTGCCAGCACCTCGGACAGGGTGGGTGGCTACACCTTC,few,TRBV28,TRBJ1-2,TRBD1
CASSAQGSTDTQYF,TGTGCCAGCAGCGCACAGGGATCCACAGATACGCAGTATTTT,few,TRBV7-2,TRBJ2-3,-
CASSRELSTEAFF,TGTGCCAGCAGCAGGGAGTTGAGCACTGAAGCTTTCTTT,-,TRBV6-4,TRBJ1-1,-
CASSLAGQGISGANVLTF,TGTGCCAGCAGTCTCGCGGGACAGGGAATCTCTGGGGCCAACGTCCTGACTTTC,few,TRBV6-2/TRBV6-3,TRBJ2-6,TRBD1
CASSQTSGGNTGELFF,TGCGCCAGCAGCCAAACCAGCGGGGGCAACACCGGGGAGCTGTTTTTT,few,TRBV4-1,TRBJ2-2,TRBD2
CASSYSQSDTQYF,TGTGCCAGCAGTTACAGTCAGTCGGATACGCAGTATTTT,many,TRBV12-3/TRBV12-4,TRBJ2-3,-
CAGRTGPMNTEAFF,TGTGCCGGAAGGACCGGCCCCATGAACACTGAAGCTTTCTTT,-,TRBV7-2,TRBJ1-1,-
CASSLAGFSSGNTIYF,TGTGCCAGCAGCTTAGCTGGGTTCTCCTCTGGAAACACCATATATTTT,-,TRBV7-6,TRBJ1-3,-